Below, one T cell receptor (beta chain) is given with its context. This clonotype showed up many times. Its antigen is not yet known. The sample holds no much larger clone one base away, and base qualities are not on file. Per the germline V gene (reference sequence), LNHNV is the CDR1 and YYDKDF is the CDR2. For this chain, trimming is 0 bases at the V end and 0 bases at the J end, and the number of junction bases without a gene match is 6. Its CDR3 holds 17 amino acids, cysteine through phenylalanine. Only the CDR3 DNA stays, 51 bases, in frame from base 1. Systemically healthy Caucasian individuals from Russia, around 39 in total and aged roughly 6 to 100 years, were included as donors. Each donor gave about 10 milliliters of peripheral blood, drawn into EDTA-treated Vacutainer tubes. Ficoll-Paque density-gradient centrifugation was used to isolate PBMCs, with at least 6.5 million per sample. Total RNA was extracted from PBMCs with Trizol reagent, with at least 5.5 micrograms obtained per sample. Naive CD45RAhigh/CD27high T cell percentages were measured by flow cytometry on a PBMC aliquot from every donor.

The sample originates from a study of blood T cells in healthy people across ages (dated by TCRdb to between 2014 and 2017). Regarding the study in general: In model experiments, template switching captured about one uniquely barcoded TCR beta cDNA molecule for every two T cells. The study measured age-related changes in TCR beta repertoire diversity using deep sequencing normalized with unique cDNA molecular identifiers. Donors were grouped into four age groups: young (average roughly 16 years), middle-aged (about 40), aged (about 59) and long-lived (less than 85). Donors of different ages were randomly distributed across sequencing lanes to avoid experimental bias. The study analyzed two additional independent replicas of 1 million unique cDNA reads from the same blood draw for two donors, one aged 18 to 29 and one aged 80 or older. General findings and caveats noted by the study authors: As age increased, observed TCR beta diversity per million T cells dropped in a roughly linear way, and a significant reduction was already evident by age 40. The long-lived group showed more naive CD4+ T cells, fewer expanded clones and increased TCR diversity than the aged group, suggesting age selection. The CMV infection status of donors was not known, potentially confounding age-related changes in expanded clonotypes. There was a strong correlation between observed TCR beta diversity and the percentage of naive T cells measured by flow cytometry. Estimates of total diversity based on one million sequenced T cells were considered lower bounds and underestimates. Since profiling was done on bulk unsorted PBMCs, naive and antigen-experienced compartments could not be conclusively compared.

Libraries came from 5' RACE. Sequencing was carried out with an Illumina HiSeq 2500. A second about 7 to 11 cycle PCR used a sample-barcoded 5' primer and a J-beta primer mix. Each TCR beta cDNA molecule received a unique molecular identifier from a template-switch 5' adaptor carrying 12 random nucleotides. At least 2.5 million CDR3-containing paired-end reads were obtained from each sample. First-strand cDNA was synthesized from all RNA with the Mint cDNA synthesis kit, primed by a TRBC-specific oligonucleotide. Following uracil-DNA glycosylase treatment, a first 18-cycle PCR with universal primers M1SS and BC2_uni_R was performed on all cDNA. In the source study's methods: Normalization of each sample was performed by random selection of 1 million high-quality reads, each carrying a distinct molecular identifier. Instead of being binned into consensus sequences, reads with shared molecular identifiers were discarded. MiTCR, with a Q25 quality threshold and the strictest error-elimination algorithm, was used for CDR3 identification, clonotype clustering and error correction. A nonparametric unseen species model with Euler transformation was used to estimate a lower bound on total TCR beta diversity. Clones were called with MiXCR by TCRdb after fastp trimmed the public reads at Q25, and only in-frame beta chains were retained. Entries are consolidated by CDR3 protein sequence, retaining the most common genes and DNA. These V and J calls rely on TCRdb rather than the paper's analysis. Present in this sample are roughly 650,000 distinct CDR3 sequences, roughly 32% of which were seen just once. In total, the top ten clones hold 15% of the sample.

Sequencing used blood. The chain couples TRBV15 to TRBJ2-5, and 8 junction bases match TRBD1. This receptor was taken from a woman older than 75 in good health. Donor details come from another sample of the same person, matched by shared clones. The DNA sequence is as follows: TGTGCCACCAGCAGAGACCAGAGACAGGGGAACCAAGAGACCCAGTACTTC. Its protein product is CATSRDQRQGNQETQYF.